Listed below are T cell receptor beta chains from one sample, sequenced in a study of blood T cells in healthy people across ages. TCRdb fed the 5' RACE reads into MiXCR, producing one record per CDR3 protein. Of roughly 2 million distinct CDR3 sequences in the sample, just under 50% are singletons; the top ten hold approximately 2.1%. Sequencing input: blood. The receptors were gathered from a middle-aged woman in good health. CDR3s include the opening cysteine and the closing phenylalanine or tryptophan. D genes are given only for firm matches. Size tells how often a clone was seen (once, few, many) or the class of an expanded clone, and some rows leave it out.

v_gene	j_gene	abundance	d_gene	CDR3aa	CDR3nt
TRBV10-3	TRBJ2-3	-	TRBD2	CAISPAGGRDTQYF	TGTGCCATCAGTCCAGCGGGGGGCCGGGATACGCAGTATTTT
TRBV6-2/TRBV6-3	TRBJ2-7	-	TRBD2	CASSSGVAGVSYEQYF	TGTGCCAGCAGTTCCGGGGTAGCGGGGGTCTCCTACGAGCAGTACTTC
TRBV29-1	TRBJ1-2	few	-	CSVERAGINYGYTF	TGCAGCGTCGAGAGGGCAGGAATTAACTATGGCTACACCTTC
TRBV13	TRBJ1-2	-	TRBD1	CASSLGSGTGAHYGYTF	TGTGCCAGCAGCTTAGGCTCCGGGACAGGGGCGCACTATGGCTACACCTTC
TRBV29-1	TRBJ2-1	few	TRBD1	CSVEDIGQGVYNEQFF	TGCAGCGTTGAAGATATAGGGCAGGGGGTCTACAATGAGCAGTTCTTC
TRBV28	TRBJ1-6	few	-	CASSLFAAYNSPLHF	TGTGCCAGCAGTTTATTCGCAGCCTATAATTCACCCCTCCACTTT
TRBV7-3	TRBJ1-2	few	-	CASSFPKNYGYTF	TGTGCCAGCAGCTTTCCTAAGAACTATGGCTACACCTTC
TRBV7-2	TRBJ1-6	once	-	CASSLVEVSSSYNSPLHF	TGTGCCAGCAGCCTAGTGGAGGTGTCGAGCTCCTATAATTCACCCCTCCACTTT
TRBV28	TRBJ2-7	few	TRBD1	CASSSSRGHTSYEQYF	TGTGCCAGCAGTTCCTCAAGGGGGCACACCTCCTACGAGCAGTACTTC
TRBV7-2	TRBJ2-5	-	-	CAGSRRWNQETQYF	TGTGCCGGCAGCCGCAGGTGGAACCAAGAGACCCAGTACTTC
TRBV9	TRBJ2-7	-	-	CASSPVGGGPQEIQYF	TGTGCCAGCAGCCCAGTGGGGGGGGGGCCCCAAGAGATCCAGTACTTC
TRBV20-1	TRBJ1-1	-	TRBD1	CSAGTARMNTEAFF	TGCAGTGCCGGGACAGCAAGAATGAACACTGAAGCTTTCTTT
TRBV10-3	TRBJ2-1	-	TRBD2	CAISESIRLAGGSYNEQFF	TGTGCCATCAGTGAGTCGATTCGGCTAGCGGGAGGTTCCTACAATGAGCAGTTCTTC
TRBV28	TRBJ2-5	-	TRBD1	CASSPLKGARETQYF	TGTGCCAGCAGCCCCCTTAAGGGGGCTCGGGAGACCCAGTACTTC
TRBV4-2	TRBJ2-1	few	-	CASSQVGANEQFF	TGTGCCAGCAGCCAAGTTGGCGCCAATGAGCAGTTCTTC
TRBV11-2	TRBJ2-7	-	TRBD2	CASNHSRGLTDSYEQYF	TGTGCCAGCAACCATAGTCGGGGACTAACCGACTCCTACGAGCAGTACTTC
TRBV24-1	TRBJ2-7	-	-	CATRTPYPRGVYEQYF	TGTGCCACCAGAACCCCATATCCCAGAGGGGTCTACGAGCAGTACTTC
TRBV4-3	TRBJ2-5	few	-	CASSPQGQLQYF	TGCGCCAGCAGCCCCCAAGGACAGTTACAGTACTTC
TRBV28	TRBJ2-6	-	TRBD2	CASVPGGKGANVLTF	TGTGCCAGCGTGCCGGGGGGTAAAGGGGCCAACGTCCTGACTTTC
TRBV7-2	TRBJ2-7	-	-	CASSSTLVGEQYF	TGTGCCAGCAGCTCGACACTCGTCGGGGAGCAGTACTTC
TRBV7-9	TRBJ1-2	-	TRBD1	CASSLVSTGLYGYTF	TGTGCCAGCAGCTTAGTCTCGACAGGGCTTTATGGCTACACCTTC
TRBV12-3/TRBV12-4	TRBJ2-3	-	-	CASSPGPSGTQYF	TGTGCCAGCAGCCCGGGACCTTCGGGAACGCAGTATTTT
TRBV6-4	TRBJ1-1	-	TRBD1	CASSAGTGTGTEAFF	TGTGCCAGCAGCGCCGGGACAGGGACCGGGACTGAAGCTTTCTTT
TRBV12-3/TRBV12-4	TRBJ2-1	few	-	CASTRGRGSYNEQFF	TGTGCCAGCACTCGGGGCAGGGGATCCTACAATGAGCAGTTCTTC
TRBV4-2	TRBJ1-3	once	TRBD1	CASSQRYPGDRTNTIYF	TGTGCCAGCAGCCAAAGATATCCCGGGGACAGAACCAACACCATATATTTT
TRBV7-9	TRBJ2-5	-	TRBD1	CASSLIFSGTGKQETQYF	TGTGCCAGCAGCTTAATATTTTCCGGGACAGGAAAACAAGAGACCCAGTACTTC
TRBV20-1	TRBJ1-4	-	-	CSARETSVPGEKLFF	TGCAGTGCTAGGGAAACCTCGGTTCCAGGGGAAAAACTGTTTTTT
TRBV20-1	TRBJ2-5	few	-	CSARVGADQETQYF	TGCAGTGCTAGAGTAGGAGCCGACCAAGAGACCCAGTACTTC
TRBV5-8	TRBJ1-2	-	-	CASSLEGGRASYGYTF	TGTGCCAGCAGCTTGGAAGGTGGGAGGGCTAGCTATGGCTACACCTTC
TRBV12-3/TRBV12-4	TRBJ2-3	few	TRBD2	CASSFRTSGGSWTDTQYF	TGTGCCAGCAGTTTTAGGACTAGCGGGGGGAGTTGGACAGATACGCAGTATTTT
TRBV9	TRBJ2-1	-	-	CASSVVDLRDEQFF	TGTGCCAGCAGCGTAGTCGACCTGCGGGATGAGCAGTTCTTC
TRBV9	TRBJ2-3	-	-	CATGSGDTTDTQYF	TGTGCCACCGGTAGCGGAGACACCACAGATACGCAGTATTTT